This T cell receptor beta chain was identified in a study of blood T cell repertoires in COVID-19. This CDR3 comprises 17 residues. Germline V gene lookup returns CDR1 KGHDR and CDR2 SFDVKD. V gave up 5 bases and J gave up 0 bases; unmatched junction bases: 10. Seattle enrolled patients during active infection and tracked them longitudinally. Source study methods: Amplification of reference gene primers provided the estimated nucleated cell counts. Assay: immunoSEQ multiplex PCR; the TCRdb copy retains only in-frame clones and omits some. V, J and clone size are those of that table, while D and trimming were read from the DNA. The top ten hold about an eighth of the sample, which has 270,000 or so clones, 85% to 90% seen once.

The chain employs TRBV24-1 and TRBJ2-7, with 9 bases identical to TRBD1. Sequencing input: peripheral blood. The sequence came from a young woman with COVID-19, enrolled during active disease. The CDR3 loop reads CATSAPRTGEGSYEQYF. The CDR3 DNA sequence: TGTGCCACCAGTGCTCCAAGGACAGGGGAAGGCTCCTACGAGCAGTACTTC.